Listed below are T cell receptor beta chains from one sample, sequenced in a study of a mutant IDH1 vaccine in newly diagnosed glioma. Their antigens are not known. The method was immunoSEQ multiplex PCR; TCRdb's version includes in-frame clones alone and lacks a portion of them. The sample includes 75,000 to 80,000 clones, approximately 89% of them seen just once. The specimen was PBMCs, collected from a glioma patient whose treatment included an IDH1 peptide vaccine. The receptors shown here come from a woman in her forties or fifties with glioma. The CDR3 runs from the conserved cysteine through the conserved F or W. D genes are given only for firm matches. Rows give clone size only sometimes, using once, few, many, or a class for an expanded clone.

v_call	d_call	clone_size	j_call	cdr3_aa	cdr3_nt
TRBV28	TRBD2	.	TRBJ2-1	CASSSRTSGRIYNEQFF	TGTGCCAGCAGTTCTAGGACTAGCGGGAGGATCTACAATGAGCAGTTCTTC
TRBV7-9	.	.	TRBJ2-7	CASSSIRQDYEQYF	TGTGCCAGCAGCTCCATACGACAGGACTACGAGCAGTACTTC
TRBV30	TRBD1	.	TRBJ1-6	CAWTSNRGQYNSPLHF	TGTGCCTGGACCTCAAACAGGGGCCAGTATAATTCACCCCTCCACTTT
TRBV5-1	.	.	TRBJ1-3	CASSGSDSGNTIYF	TGCGCCAGCAGCGGGAGCGACTCTGGAAACACCATATATTTT
TRBV4-2	.	.	TRBJ2-7	CASSQVGSFPYEQYF	TGTGCCAGCAGCCAAGTCGGGAGCTTCCCCTACGAGCAGTACTTC
TRBV5-1	.	.	TRBJ2-2	CASSFSALGNGELFF	TGCGCCAGCAGCTTCTCCGCCCTGGGGAACGGGGAGCTGTTTTTT
TRBV19	.	.	TRBJ1-5	CASSIYLGGNQPQHF	TGTGCCAGTAGTATATATCTGGGCGGCAATCAGCCCCAGCATTTT
TRBV28	TRBD1	.	TRBJ1-5	CASSTWDSSNQPQHF	TGTGCCAGCAGTACCTGGGACAGTTCCAATCAGCCCCAGCATTTT
TRBV5-4	TRBD1	.	TRBJ1-4	CASSRTGGGEEKLFF	TGTGCCAGCAGCCGGACAGGGGGCGGCGAGGAAAAACTGTTTTTT
TRBV30	.	once	TRBJ2-7	CAWRASYEQYF	TGTGCCTGGAGGGCCTCCTACGAGCAGTACTTC
TRBV19	.	.	TRBJ2-4	CASSIGASWENIQYF	TGTGCCAGTAGTATTGGGGCTAGTTGGGAAAACATTCAGTACTTC
TRBV21-1	.	.	TRBJ1-3	CASSKTPGNTIYF	TGTGCCAGCAGCAAAACACCTGGAAACACCATATATTTT
TRBV6-1	.	.	TRBJ2-2	CASSEVQTGELFF	TGTGCCAGCAGTGAAGTGCAGACCGGGGAGCTGTTTTTT
TRBV10-3	TRBD1	few	TRBJ1-1	CATRGDANTEAFF	TGTGCCACCAGGGGGGATGCGAACACTGAAGCTTTCTTT
TRBV4-1	.	once	TRBJ1-5	CASSQEGRGYIGNQPQHF	TGCGCCAGCAGCCAAGAGGGGAGGGGGTATATTGGCAATCAGCCCCAGCATTTT
TRBV18	.	.	TRBJ2-5	CASSPGYQETQYF	TGTGCCAGCTCACCTGGGTACCAAGAGACCCAGTACTTC
TRBV10-3	.	.	TRBJ2-3	CAISGDPAWGTDTQYF	TGTGCCATCAGTGGGGACCCGGCGTGGGGCACAGATACGCAGTATTTT
TRBV9	.	once	TRBJ1-2	CASKEGAGNYGYTF	TGTGCCAGCAAAGAGGGCGCCGGGAACTATGGCTACACCTTC
TRBV27	.	.	TRBJ2-3	CASSKTGTDTQYF	TGTGCCAGCAGTAAAACAGGGACAGATACGCAGTATTTT
TRBV5-1	.	.	TRBJ2-5	CASSPGSRETQYF	TGCGCCAGCAGCCCAGGATCTCGAGAGACCCAGTACTTC
TRBV6-5	TRBD2	.	TRBJ2-7	CASSAGEPSEQYF	TGTGCCAGCAGTGCGGGAGAACCTTCCGAGCAGTACTTC
TRBV6-1	.	.	TRBJ1-5	CASSEPDWGPGSNQPQHF	TGTGCCAGCAGTGAACCGGATTGGGGGCCGGGTAGCAATCAGCCCCAGCATTTT
TRBV19	TRBD1	.	TRBJ2-7	CASSIPDRGAYEQYF	TGTGCCAGTAGTATACCGGACAGGGGCGCCTACGAGCAGTACTTC
TRBV7-8	TRBD1	.	TRBJ2-1	CASSTGTGTGDNEQFF	TGTGCCAGCAGCACAGGGACCGGGACAGGGGACAATGAGCAGTTCTTC
TRBV6-6	.	.	TRBJ2-5	CASAMGPRETQYF	TGTGCCAGCGCGATGGGTCCGAGGGAGACCCAGTACTTC
TRBV6-6	.	few	TRBJ1-1	CASTSRQVPEAFF	TGTGCCAGCACTTCCCGACAGGTCCCTGAAGCTTTCTTT
TRBV7-9	.	.	TRBJ2-3	CASSQGTDTQYF	TGTGCCAGCAGCCAGGGGACAGATACGCAGTATTTT
TRBV7-2	.	.	TRBJ2-3	CASSADRSSTDTQYF	TGTGCCAGCAGCGCAGACAGGTCCAGCACAGATACGCAGTATTTT
TRBV11-1	.	.	TRBJ2-7	CASSLWQGRQYF	TGTGCCAGCAGCTTATGGCAGGGGCGGCAGTACTTC
TRBV6-5	.	.	TRBJ1-5	CASRPTLGPQHF	TGTGCCAGCAGACCAACTTTGGGGCCCCAGCATTTT
TRBV9	.	.	TRBJ2-1	CASGLSYNEQFF	TGTGCCAGCGGACTTTCCTACAATGAGCAGTTCTTC
TRBV7-9	TRBD1	.	TRBJ2-7	CASSSPDRAYEQYF	TGTGCCAGCAGCTCTCCCGACAGGGCCTACGAGCAGTACTTC
TRBV7-9	TRBD1	.	TRBJ1-4	CASSLTQGAYEKLFF	TGTGCCAGCAGCCTCACACAGGGGGCATATGAAAAACTGTTTTTT